These 20 T cell receptor beta chains were all obtained from the same sample, sequenced in a study of T cells in Graves' hyperthyroidism and ophthalmopathy. It was RNA transcripts that yielded the amplified TCR beta CDR3 regions. TCR CDR3 regions were first amplified by RT-PCR with HTBI primers. TCRdb re-called the multiplex PCR reads through MiXCR, storing one row per CDR3 protein. The repertoire holds approximately 690,000 distinct CDR3 sequences, with around 20% as singletons. Sequencing used blood. The receptors were sampled from a man between 25 and 39 years old with Graves' ophthalmopathy.

V usage is TRBV4-1 and J usage is TRBJ2-1; 10 bases agree with TRBD1. Germline loops: CDR1 MGHRA, CDR2 YSYEKL. CDR3 size: 16 residues. J was trimmed by 7 bases and V by 4 bases; bases with no gene match: 10. CDR3 sequence (DNA): TGCGCCAGCAGCCCCAATCCGGGACAGGGGACGAATGAGCAGTTCTTC. Translating gives CASSPNPGQGTNEQFF.

This clonotype was counted only a few times. This rearrangement joins TRBV19 to TRBJ2-1, with D unclear. Germline values: CDR1 LNHDA, CDR2 SQIVND (reference sequence). Trimming took off 5 bases at V and 4 bases at J, with 9 bases between the two ends. The CDR3 runs 13 residues. The CDR3 spells CASSFDLYNEQFF. The CDR3 region has the DNA TGTGCCAGTAGTTTCGACTTGTACAATGAGCAGTTCTTC.

The chain combines TRBV6-1 with TRBJ2-7, with D tentatively TRBD2 (7 bases). Germline V lookup: CDR1 MNHNS, CDR2 SASEGT. Trimming stripped 1 base from V and 3 bases from J, with 16 bases between. This CDR3 comprises 16 residues. The CDR3 DNA reads TGTGCCAGCAGTGAAGGGTCCGGGGGGCGTTTCTACGAGCAGTACTTC. Residues: CASSEGSGGRFYEQYF.

This clonotype was counted between two and nine times. This chain links TRBV4-1 with TRBJ2-7; 9 positions agree with TRBD2. CDR1 is MGHRA, CDR2 YSYEKL, per germline. The trim removed 1 base at V and 5 bases at J, leaving 12 bases unmatched. This CDR3 has 17 residues. The CDR3 loop reads CASSQGLLAGGFHEQYF. CDR3 sequence (DNA): TGCGCCAGCAGCCAAGGCCTCCTGGCGGGAGGGTTCCACGAGCAGTACTTC.

The sample holds a few counts of this clonotype. The chain recombines TRBV15 with TRBJ2-7; the D gene is possibly TRBD2 (7 bases). This CDR3 is 14 amino acids long. CDR1 is LNHNV, CDR2 YYDKDF, per germline (reference sequence). V was clipped by 3 bases and J by 0 bases, with 9 bases between them. The CDR3 DNA is TGTGCCACCAGCAGTGGGGGGGCCTCCTACGAGCAGTACTTC. Protein product: CATSSGGASYEQYF.

The gene calls are TRBV19 and TRBJ1-1; D not resolved. Germline V gene data show CDR1 as LNHDA and CDR2 as SQIVND (reference sequence). The CDR3 runs to 15 residues. Trimming took off 4 bases at V and 0 bases at J, with 12 bases between the two ends. The CDR3 bases are TGTGCCAGTAGTACCCACGGGCGGGTGAACACTGAAGCTTTCTTT. The encoded protein is CASSTHGRVNTEAFF.

This clonotype was seen only a few times. The rearrangement links TRBV7-9 to TRBJ1-6; TRBD1 agrees at 7 bases. The V segment lost 5 bases and the J segment 0 bases; nucleotides outside the gene matches: 4. From germline, CDR1 is SEHNR and CDR2 FQNEAQ (reference sequence). CDR3 length: 16 residues. The CDR3 reads CASSAPGGSYNSPLHF. The CDR3 DNA reads TGTGCCAGCAGCGCCCCAGGGGGCTCCTATAATTCACCCCTCCACTTT.

Only a few counts were recorded for this clonotype. The chain joins TRBV5-1 to TRBJ2-3; TRBD2 aligns across 10 bases. This CDR3 contains 17 residues. The germline V gene has CDR1 SGHRS and CDR2 YFSETQ. Trimming cost V 0 bases and J 2 bases; bases outside gene matches: 6. DNA of the CDR3: TGCGCCAGCAGCTTGGACGTAGCGGGAGGTGTCACAGATACGCAGTATTTT. This translates into CASSLDVAGGVTDTQYF.

The gene calls are TRBV4-2 and TRBJ2-1, with 13 bases lining up with TRBD2. CDR3 length equals 17 residues. CDR1 and CDR2 from the germline V gene are LGHNA and YNFKEQ. J was trimmed by 10 bases and V by 0 bases; bases with no gene match: 9. This CDR3 reads CASSQERLGTSGTEQFF. The CDR3 DNA reads TGTGCCAGCAGCCAAGAGCGTCTCGGGACTAGCGGGACCGAGCAGTTCTTC.

This chain links TRBV30 with TRBJ2-1; 12 bases are a match to TRBD2. The length of the CDR3 is 16 residues. The ends lost 3 bases at V and 8 bases at J; junction bases unmatched: 11. Per germline, CDR1 GTSNPN and CDR2 SVGIG (reference sequence). The CDR3 sequence: CAWSETSGRIFYEQFF. For the CDR3, the DNA is TGTGCCTGGAGCGAAACTAGCGGGAGGATTTTCTATGAGCAGTTCTTC.

The chain recombines TRBV6-1 with TRBJ2-7; 13 positions match TRBD2. Trimming at V came to 4 bases and at J to 4 bases, leaving 7 bases not matched to a gene. The germline gives CDR1 MNHNS, CDR2 SASEGT. There are 16 residues in the CDR3. This chain's CDR3 is CASSVGALAGGYEQYF. The DNA of the CDR3 is TGTGCCAGCAGTGTAGGGGCACTAGCGGGAGGGTACGAGCAGTACTTC.

The rearrangement uses TRBV28 and TRBJ1-5; 7 bases are shared with TRBD1. The germline V gene encodes CDR1 MDHEN and CDR2 SYDVKM. V lost 11 bases and J lost 6; bases outside the gene matches: 7. CDR3 length equals 12 residues. CDR3 sequence: CAQGQEGQPQHF. CDR3 DNA sequence: TGTGCCCAAGGACAGGAGGGTCAGCCCCAGCATTTT.

This clonotype has a handful of counts. The chain carries TRBV4-1 and TRBJ2-7, with D maybe TRBD1 (6 bases). Looked up from germline, CDR1 is MGHRA and CDR2 is YSYEKL. The germline V and J ends were trimmed by 4 bases and 2 bases, with 12 bases remaining between them. The length of the CDR3 is 14 residues. In DNA form, the CDR3 reads TGCGCCAGCAGCCGTGGACAGAAAACCTACGAGCAGTACTTC. It yields the protein CASSRGQKTYEQYF.

The V gene is TRBV5-1, the J gene TRBJ2-1; D possibly uses TRBD1 or TRBD2 (5 bases each). The CDR3 spans 15 residues. Germline lookup yields CDR1 SGHRS and CDR2 YFSETQ. The V and J ends lost 4 bases and 4 bases respectively, with 15 bases between them. The CDR3 DNA reads TGCGCCAGCAGCCAAGACTGGGACGGATACAATGAGCAGTTCTTC. Its protein is CASSQDWDGYNEQFF.

Many counts were recorded for this clonotype. The rearrangement links TRBV5-8 to TRBJ1-1; D unresolved. The ends were cut back, 4 bases at V and 0 bases at J, with 13 bases in the middle. The CDR3 contains 15 residues. Germline values: CDR1 SGHTS, CDR2 YDEGEE. CDR3 in amino acids: CASSVDNAMNTEAFF. CDR3 DNA: TGTGCCAGCAGCGTAGACAACGCTATGAACACTGAAGCTTTCTTT.

This clonotype was seen many times. The chain uses TRBV5-1 and TRBJ2-1, with TRBD1 identical over 8 bases. The ends lost 5 bases at V and 5 bases at J; junction bases unmatched: 9. The CDR3 extends over 15 amino acids. Germline V gene data show CDR1 as SGHRS and CDR2 as YFSETQ. The CDR3 reads CASRLGQGGNNEQFF. CDR3 nucleotides: TGCGCCAGCAGACTCGGACAGGGAGGAAACAATGAGCAGTTCTTC.

This clonotype was counted only a few times. The J gene is TRBJ1-3, the V gene TRBV18; 9 bases agree with TRBD1. Trimming took 2 bases from V and 0 from J; bases not matched to a gene: 2. CDR3 length equals 16 residues. Germline lookup yields CDR1 KGHSH and CDR2 LQKENI. The CDR3 loop is CASSPGQGSSGNTIYF. The CDR3 DNA is TGTGCCAGCTCACCAGGACAGGGGTCCTCTGGAAACACCATATATTTT.

This chain uses TRBV27 with TRBJ2-1; TRBD2 matches at 8 bases. Germline assignment: CDR1 MNHEY and CDR2 SMNVEV (reference sequence). CDR3 length: 14 amino acids. V shed 5 bases, J shed 8 bases, and the junction held 8 bases outside the gene matches. The CDR3 coding sequence is TGTGCCAGCAGTGGGACTAGTGGTTACGATGAGCAGTTCTTC. Translation: CASSGTSGYDEQFF.

The sample holds a few counts of this clonotype. V is TRBV6-8 and J is TRBJ2-1, with 8 bases identical to TRBD2. CDR1 is MNHGY and CDR2 is SAAAGT in the germline V gene. Trimming removed 5 bases from V and 9 bases from J; junction bases left unmatched: 12. The CDR3 runs 15 residues. CDR3 bases: TGTGCCAGCAGTCCCATGGGAGCGGGAGCCGTTGAGCAGTTCTTC. Its protein product is CASSPMGAGAVEQFF.

The rearrangement joins TRBV2 to TRBJ2-6, with TRBD2 matching 11 bases. V lost 2 bases to trimming and J lost 0 bases; unmatched junction nucleotides: 3. The length of the CDR3 is 18 residues. Per germline, CDR1 SNHLY and CDR2 FYNNEI. The CDR3 coding sequence is TGTGCCAGCAGTGAAAGACTAGCGGGAACCTCTGGGGCCAACGTCCTGACTTTC. This codes for CASSERLAGTSGANVLTF.